The 29 T cell receptor beta chains given below trace back to one sample, sequenced in a study of monozygotic twins with inflammatory bowel disease. For each CDR3 protein, TCRdb gives one entry from its re-call of the 5' RACE reads, without DNA. The sample yields approximately 330,000 distinct CDR3 sequences, of which the top ten take up 2%. Sequenced input: blood. The receptors stem from a human donor with ulcerative colitis or Crohn's disease, or a healthy co-twin of an affected twin (not recorded which).

The chain has TRBV12-3 or TRBV12-4 and TRBJ2-1; TCRdb picks TRBD2, but there is no DNA to check that call. This CDR3 has 13 amino acids. This CDR3 reads CASSPPEGNEQFF.

This sequence joins TRBV29-1 and TRBJ1-2. The germline V gene has CDR1 SQVTM and CDR2 ANQGSEA. The CDR3 loop spans 14 amino acids. The CDR3 loop reads CSVEDGRRQYGYTF.

V usage is TRBV20-1 and J usage is TRBJ2-1; TCRdb picks TRBD2, but there is no DNA to check that call. CDR1 and CDR2 from the germline V gene are DFQATT and SNEGSKA (reference sequence). The CDR3 sequence is 13 residues long. CDR3: CSARRDYGNEQFF.

The CDR3 sequence: CASSPLQQNTEAFF. The rearrangement joins TRBV6-1 to TRBJ1-1; TCRdb's D call of TRBD1 is untestable without DNA. The V gene's germline CDR1 is MNHNS and CDR2 SASEGT. This CDR3 is 14 amino acids long.

V is TRBV12-3 or TRBV12-4 and J is TRBJ1-1; TCRdb outputs TRBD1, but without DNA this stays unchecked. The CDR3 runs 16 residues. The CDR3 sequence: CASSFRPGQGGSVAFF.

The chain links TRBV20-1 to TRBJ1-1; with no DNA, the TCRdb D assignment of TRBD1 cannot be verified. Germline CDR1 reads DFQATT; CDR2 reads SNEGSKA (reference sequence). This CDR3 comprises 15 residues. The CDR3: CSAREVAGGWTEAFF.

The rearrangement links TRBV6-5 to TRBJ1-5; no DNA is available, so the TRBD1 call from TCRdb remains unchecked. Germline V gene lookup returns CDR1 MNHEY and CDR2 SVGAGI. The CDR3 covers 13 residues. The CDR3 spells CASARGRGQPQHF.

The V and J genes are TRBV28 and TRBJ2-2; checking the TCRdb D call of TRBD2 is not possible without DNA. CDR1 and CDR2 from the germline V gene are MDHEN and SYDVKM. The CDR3 has 17 amino acids. The CDR3 here is CASRLRTSGANTGELFF.

The chain employs TRBV27 and TRBJ2-7; as DNA is missing, the TRBD1 call by TCRdb cannot be tested. Germline V gives CDR1 MNHEY, CDR2 SMNVEV (reference sequence). The CDR3 sequence is 16 residues long. CDR3 in amino acids: CASSPRTGTFPREQYF.

The chain has TRBV11-1 and TRBJ2-6; the TCRdb D gene call, TRBD2, has no DNA to confirm it. Germline-derived CDR1 and CDR2 are SGHAT and FQDESV (reference sequence). This CDR3 has 19 amino acids. CDR3 amino acids: CASSFRQEGQVDGANVLTF.

The CDR3 here is CASSPDRNEQYF. This chain links TRBV18 with TRBJ2-7; TCRdb's D gene call, TRBD1, goes unchecked for lack of DNA. CDR1 is KGHSH, CDR2 LQKENI, per germline. The CDR3 loop spans 12 amino acids. Drawing the rest from reference TRBV18 and TRBJ2-7, the complete variable domain is NAGVMQNPRHLVRRRGQEARLRCSPMKGHSHVYWYRQLPEEGLKFMVYLQKENIIDESGMPKERFSAEFPKEGPSILRIQQVVRGDSAAYFCASSPDRNEQYFGPGTRLTVT.

V is TRBV7-9 and J is TRBJ2-1; TCRdb returns TRBD1, unconfirmable since there is no DNA. The CDR3 sequence is 15 residues long. Germline V gene data show CDR1 as SEHNR and CDR2 as FQNEAQ (reference sequence). This CDR3 reads CASSNRGSGNNEQFF.

The chain recombines TRBV5-1 with TRBJ2-1; the D call of TRBD1 rests on TCRdb alone, since no DNA is present to check it. Germline assignment: CDR1 SGHRS and CDR2 YFSETQ. The CDR3 contains 16 residues. The CDR3 sequence is CASSPGYPRKGNEQFF.

The genes are TRBV5-1 and TRBJ2-5; the TCRdb call, TRBD2, lacks DNA for checking. Germline V CDR1 and CDR2: SGHRS, YFSETQ. The CDR3 extends over 13 amino acids. CDR3 sequence: CASTGPEWETQYF. Filled out from reference TRBV5-1 and TRBJ2-5, the complete variable domain reads KAGVTQTPRYLIKTRGQQVTLSCSPISGHRSVSWYQQTPGQGLQFLFEYFSETQRNKGNFPGRFSGRQFSNSRSEMNVSTLELGDSALYLCASTGPEWETQYFGPGTRLLVL.

CDR3 sequence reads: CASRSVADQDSADTQYF. V is TRBV4-1 and J is TRBJ2-3. The CDR3 length is 17 residues. Germline V CDR1 and CDR2: MGHRA, YSYEKL.

The chain uses TRBV6-1 and TRBJ2-2; TCRdb proposes TRBD1, but this gene call is untestable without DNA. The CDR3 loop spans 14 amino acids. CDR1 and CDR2 (germline): MNHNS, SASEGT. CDR3 protein: CASSRGQNTGELFF.

The J gene is TRBJ2-2, the V gene TRBV11-2; checking the TCRdb D call of TRBD1 is not possible without DNA. The CDR3 consists of 15 residues. Germline CDR1 reads SGHAT; CDR2 reads FQNNGV. CDR3 residues: CASSLAPWHTGELFF.

The chain links TRBV4-1 to TRBJ2-1. This CDR3 has 16 residues. From germline, CDR1 is MGHRA and CDR2 YSYEKL. This CDR3 reads CASSQGPESSYNEQFF.

The chain uses TRBV20-1 and TRBJ1-1. Germline CDR1 DFQATT, CDR2 SNEGSKA (reference sequence). CDR3 length: 15 amino acids. CDR3 sequence reads: CSAPRNGQLNTEAFF.

J is TRBJ1-2 and V is TRBV6-6. CDR3 size: 14 residues. CDR1 and CDR2 from the germline V gene are MNHNY and SVGAGI (reference sequence). The CDR3: CASSYLEMGDGYTF.

The chain recombines TRBV7-2 with TRBJ1-2; the TCRdb D gene call, TRBD1, has no DNA to confirm it. The length of the CDR3 is 15 residues. Germline CDR1 and CDR2: SGHTA and FQGNSA. CDR3 sequence: CASSQEGTAPYGYTF.

This chain connects TRBV10-3 to TRBJ1-5. The CDR3 sequence is 15 residues long. The V gene's germline CDR1 is ENHRY and CDR2 SYGVKD. This CDR3 reads CAISETARSNQPQHF.

This chain links TRBV20-1 with TRBJ1-2; the D call of TRBD1 rests on TCRdb alone, since no DNA is present to check it. Germline loops: CDR1 DFQATT, CDR2 SNEGSKA (reference sequence). This CDR3 is 11 amino acids long. CDR3 sequence reads: CSATGLYGYTF.

The chain has TRBV10-3 and TRBJ2-1; TCRdb's assignment of TRBD2 cannot be checked, as there is no DNA. Per the germline V gene, CDR1 is ENHRY and CDR2 is SYGVKD. The length of the CDR3 is 16 residues. This CDR3 reads CAISERESMGYNEQFF.

The rearrangement joins TRBV5-5 to TRBJ2-5; the D call of TRBD1 rests on TCRdb alone, since no DNA is present to check it. Germline V lookup: CDR1 SGHKS, CDR2 YYEKEE (reference sequence). The CDR3 runs 15 residues. Here the CDR3 reads CASSLTPGSPETQYF.

The gene calls are TRBV5-1 and TRBJ2-1; TCRdb's assignment of TRBD1 cannot be checked, as there is no DNA. CDR3 length: 14 amino acids. CDR1 is SGHRS and CDR2 is YFSETQ in the germline V gene. The CDR3 sequence is CASSLGTGYNEQFF.

The chain has TRBV5-1 and TRBJ2-5. The CDR3 has 13 amino acids. Germline V gene sequence: CDR1 SGHRS, CDR2 YFSETQ. The CDR3 loop reads CASSWGLEETQYF. The full variable domain, in which reference TRBV5-1 and TRBJ2-5 provide the parts outside the CDR3, is KAGVTQTPRYLIKTRGQQVTLSCSPISGHRSVSWYQQTPGQGLQFLFEYFSETQRNKGNFPGRFSGRQFSNSRSEMNVSTLELGDSALYLCASSWGLEETQYFGPGTRLLVL.

The chain employs TRBV6-5 and TRBJ2-1; TCRdb outputs TRBD2, but without DNA this stays unchecked. This CDR3 spans 19 amino acids. Germline V gene data show CDR1 as MNHEY and CDR2 as SVGAGI. CDR3 sequence: CASSYSTASGPRAYNEQFF.

The chain employs TRBV7-9 and TRBJ2-7. The CDR3 has 14 amino acids. The germline CDR1 and CDR2 sequences are SEHNR and FQNEAQ (reference sequence). The CDR3: CASSLARTSYEQYF. Based on the CDR3 plus reference TRBV7-9 and TRBJ2-7, the full variable domain is DTGVSQNPRHKITKRGQNVTFRCDPISEHNRLYWYRQTLGQGPEFLTYFQNEAQLEKSRLLSDRFSAERPKGSFSTLEIQRTEQGDSAMYLCASSLARTSYEQYFGPGTRLTVT.